The entry that follows covers one T cell receptor beta chain sequence. The record originates from a study of blood T cell repertoires in COVID-19. The wider study: Samples taken during acute and convalescent COVID-19 were collected in the United States, Italy and Spain. T cells, B-cell-depleted T cells, or PBMCs provided the cDNA or gDNA that served as material.

Authors' methods: Estimation of nucleated cell counts relied on the amplification of reference gene primers. Data came from immunoSEQ multiplex PCR; TCRdb stores just in-frame clones and leaves some out. V and J calls and clone size follow that table, whereas D and trimming were derived from the DNA. Seen here are approximately 250,000 clones, 70% to 90% observed once, and the top ten hold roughly 4%. Germline values: CDR1 MNHNY, CDR2 SVGAGI (reference sequence). The V gene lost 5 bases and the J gene lost 1 base, with 8 bases spanning the gap. The CDR3 covers 13 residues. Sequencing was done on a sample of peripheral blood. The chain combines TRBV6-6 with TRBJ1-1, with unresolved D. The TCR was taken from a man between 45 and 60 years old with acute or convalescent COVID-19. CDR3: CASSGQKNTEAFF. In DNA, the CDR3 is TGTGCCAGCAGTGGTCAGAAGAACACTGAAGCTTTCTTT.